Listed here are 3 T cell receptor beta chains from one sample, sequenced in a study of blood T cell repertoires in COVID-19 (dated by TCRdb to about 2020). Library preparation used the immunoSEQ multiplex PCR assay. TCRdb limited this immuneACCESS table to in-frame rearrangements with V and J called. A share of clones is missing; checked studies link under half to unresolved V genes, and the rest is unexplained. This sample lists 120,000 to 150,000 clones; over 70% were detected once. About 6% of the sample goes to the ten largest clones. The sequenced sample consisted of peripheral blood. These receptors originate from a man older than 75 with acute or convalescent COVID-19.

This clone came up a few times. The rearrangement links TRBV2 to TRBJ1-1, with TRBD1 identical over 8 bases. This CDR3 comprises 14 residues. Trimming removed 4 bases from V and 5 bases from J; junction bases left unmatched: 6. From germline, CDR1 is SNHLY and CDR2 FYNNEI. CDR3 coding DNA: TGTGCCAGCAGTGGACAGGGGCGGTGGACTGAAGCTTTCTTT. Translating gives CASSGQGRWTEAFF.

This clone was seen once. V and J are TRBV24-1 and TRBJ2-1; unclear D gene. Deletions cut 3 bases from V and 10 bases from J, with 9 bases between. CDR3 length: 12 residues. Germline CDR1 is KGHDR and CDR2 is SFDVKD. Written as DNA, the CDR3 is TGTGCCACCAGTGATCCCCTGAGGGAGCAGTTCTTC. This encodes CATSDPLREQFF.

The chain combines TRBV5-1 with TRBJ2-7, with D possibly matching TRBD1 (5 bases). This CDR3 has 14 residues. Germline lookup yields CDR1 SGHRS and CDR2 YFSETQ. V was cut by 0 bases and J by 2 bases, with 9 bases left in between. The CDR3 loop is CASSLGTSTYEQYF. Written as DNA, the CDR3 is TGCGCCAGCAGCTTGGGGACATCAACCTACGAGCAGTACTTC.